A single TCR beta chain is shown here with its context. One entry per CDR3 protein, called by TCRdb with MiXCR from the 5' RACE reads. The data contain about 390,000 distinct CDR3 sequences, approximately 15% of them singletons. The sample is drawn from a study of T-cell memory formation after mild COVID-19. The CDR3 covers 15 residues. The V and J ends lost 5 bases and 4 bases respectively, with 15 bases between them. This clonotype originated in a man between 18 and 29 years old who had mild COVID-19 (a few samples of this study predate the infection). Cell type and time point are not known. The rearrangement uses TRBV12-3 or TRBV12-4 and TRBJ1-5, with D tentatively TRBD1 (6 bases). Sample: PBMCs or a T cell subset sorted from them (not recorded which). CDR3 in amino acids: CASSRGRGKNQPQHF. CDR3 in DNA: TGTGCCAGCAGTCGGGGCAGGGGAAAAAATCAGCCCCAGCATTTT.